A selection of T cell receptor beta chains follows, all from one sample in a study of blood T cell repertoires in COVID-19. Clones were sequenced by immunoSEQ multiplex PCR, and TCRdb holds only the in-frame ones, with some missing. The table has around 170,000 clones, about 84% seen once. Sequenced: PBMCs or T cells enriched from blood (not recorded which). Receptors were obtained from a man in his forties or fifties who had recovered from COVID-19. CDR3s leave out the opening cysteine and the closing phenylalanine or tryptophan. Fields, in order: V gene, J gene, clone size, CDR3 protein. Clone size is given for some rows only: seen once, a few or many times, or a class if the clone is expanded.

v_gene: TRBV4-2
j_gene: TRBJ1-3
abundance: .
CDR3aa: ASSPTGGGTGNTIY

v_gene: TRBV4-3
j_gene: TRBJ2-1
abundance: .
CDR3aa: ASSQDRAGVNYYNEQF

v_gene: TRBV6-1
j_gene: TRBJ1-2
abundance: .
CDR3aa: ASSERWAGGYT

v_gene: TRBV7-9
j_gene: TRBJ2-5
abundance: .
CDR3aa: ASRDGAGTQETQY

v_gene: TRBV9
j_gene: TRBJ2-1
abundance: .
CDR3aa: ASSPNRGPYNEQF

v_gene: TRBV9
j_gene: TRBJ1-1
abundance: .
CDR3aa: ASSVDPQGSTEAF

v_gene: TRBV7-6
j_gene: TRBJ1-5
abundance: .
CDR3aa: ASSLIGGGDQPQH

v_gene: TRBV4-1
j_gene: TRBJ2-7
abundance: .
CDR3aa: ASSQDQDTHLLYEQY

v_gene: TRBV19
j_gene: TRBJ2-7
abundance: .
CDR3aa: ASSIRQDYEQY

v_gene: TRBV12-5
j_gene: TRBJ2-3
abundance: .
CDR3aa: ASARDRLGDTQY

v_gene: TRBV2
j_gene: TRBJ2-7
abundance: .
CDR3aa: ATTRGGREH

v_gene: TRBV7-2
j_gene: TRBJ2-7
abundance: .
CDR3aa: ASSLGTSGGYEQY

v_gene: TRBV29-1
j_gene: TRBJ1-1
abundance: .
CDR3aa: SAKDSMNTEAF

v_gene: TRBV2
j_gene: TRBJ2-2
abundance: .
CDR3aa: ASRPSGGASGELF

v_gene: TRBV19
j_gene: TRBJ2-2
abundance: few
CDR3aa: ASSVQGINTGELF

v_gene: TRBV5-1
j_gene: TRBJ1-3
abundance: .
CDR3aa: ASSLDPGQTSGNTIY

v_gene: TRBV6-2/TRBV6-3
j_gene: TRBJ2-6
abundance: few
CDR3aa: ASSSQGAQGANVLT

v_gene: TRBV2
j_gene: TRBJ2-1
abundance: few
CDR3aa: ASSDRSGQGNAEQF

v_gene: TRBV7-3
j_gene: TRBJ2-3
abundance: .
CDR3aa: ASSLRQPDTQY

v_gene: TRBV9
j_gene: TRBJ2-3
abundance: .
CDR3aa: ASSVGALGGGTDTQY

v_gene: TRBV4-1
j_gene: TRBJ1-5
abundance: .
CDR3aa: ASGQDRRGVHQPQH

v_gene: TRBV6-5
j_gene: TRBJ1-1
abundance: .
CDR3aa: ASSYGAGVVNTEAF

v_gene: TRBV7-3
j_gene: TRBJ2-3
abundance: .
CDR3aa: ASSALAVSTDTQY

v_gene: TRBV2
j_gene: TRBJ1-3
abundance: few
CDR3aa: ASSARQGSKNGNTIY

v_gene: TRBV6-5
j_gene: TRBJ1-1
abundance: .
CDR3aa: ASSQQGNTEAF

v_gene: TRBV3-1/TRBV3-2
j_gene: TRBJ1-2
abundance: .
CDR3aa: ASSPYLIQGNYGYT

v_gene: TRBV7-9
j_gene: TRBJ2-2
abundance: .
CDR3aa: ASSPGSGDTGELF

v_gene: TRBV18
j_gene: TRBJ1-1
abundance: once
CDR3aa: ASSSTGVTEAF

v_gene: TRBV27
j_gene: TRBJ1-4
abundance: .
CDR3aa: ASSLQGARTSVEKLF

v_gene: TRBV21-1
j_gene: TRBJ2-5
abundance: once
CDR3aa: ASSKSGETQY

v_gene: TRBV20-1
j_gene: TRBJ2-7
abundance: .
CDR3aa: SASSPKRGAVYEQY

v_gene: TRBV29-1
j_gene: TRBJ2-2
abundance: .
CDR3aa: SVGSVRTGELF

v_gene: TRBV15
j_gene: TRBJ2-3
abundance: few
CDR3aa: ATSRDPSGTDTQY

v_gene: TRBV19
j_gene: TRBJ1-1
abundance: .
CDR3aa: ASTPLTGTEAF

v_gene: TRBV18
j_gene: TRBJ2-2
abundance: .
CDR3aa: ASSPYITRGRYTGELF

v_gene: TRBV28
j_gene: TRBJ1-2
abundance: .
CDR3aa: ASRKDRGHT

v_gene: TRBV4-2
j_gene: TRBJ2-5
abundance: few
CDR3aa: ASSHSGTSGEETQY

v_gene: TRBV19
j_gene: TRBJ1-2
abundance: .
CDR3aa: ASRGQFHFYT

v_gene: TRBV3-1/TRBV3-2
j_gene: TRBJ1-5
abundance: .
CDR3aa: ASSQGQVGPQH

v_gene: TRBV4-1
j_gene: TRBJ2-5
abundance: once
CDR3aa: ASSPGLAGRETQY

v_gene: TRBV1
j_gene: TRBJ1-5
abundance: .
CDR3aa: TSSLGAQPQH

v_gene: TRBV19
j_gene: TRBJ1-5
abundance: .
CDR3aa: ASTRGSNQPQH

v_gene: TRBV3-1/TRBV3-2
j_gene: TRBJ2-7
abundance: .
CDR3aa: ASSQLRGQGEQY

v_gene: TRBV13
j_gene: TRBJ2-7
abundance: .
CDR3aa: ASSNRGGTGVYEQY

v_gene: TRBV6-5
j_gene: TRBJ1-3
abundance: .
CDR3aa: ASRNRAGNTIY

v_gene: TRBV9
j_gene: TRBJ2-1
abundance: .
CDR3aa: ASSVAGGGFDNEQF

v_gene: TRBV29-1
j_gene: TRBJ1-5
abundance: .
CDR3aa: SVAQGSNQPQH

v_gene: TRBV5-6
j_gene: TRBJ1-2
abundance: .
CDR3aa: ASSLSGGIHYGYT

v_gene: TRBV5-1
j_gene: TRBJ1-6
abundance: .
CDR3aa: ASSLVPGLNSPLH

v_gene: TRBV4-2
j_gene: TRBJ2-6
abundance: medium-sized
CDR3aa: ASSQDNSGANVLT

v_gene: TRBV7-9
j_gene: TRBJ2-3
abundance: .
CDR3aa: ASSPRRDGTVDTQY

v_gene: TRBV5-1
j_gene: TRBJ2-2
abundance: .
CDR3aa: ASSLAYTGELF

v_gene: TRBV6-6
j_gene: TRBJ2-7
abundance: .
CDR3aa: ASSYDKQY

v_gene: TRBV11-2
j_gene: TRBJ2-7
abundance: .
CDR3aa: ASSLVPGGDEQY

v_gene: TRBV28
j_gene: TRBJ1-4
abundance: .
CDR3aa: ASSLVRGEKLF